This is a list of T cell receptor beta chains from one sample in a study of monozygotic twins with inflammatory bowel disease. Using the 5' RACE reads, TCRdb records one entry per CDR3 protein without DNA. This listing includes approximately 400,000 distinct CDR3 sequences. Specimen: blood. The receptors shown here come from a human donor with ulcerative colitis or Crohn's disease, or a healthy co-twin of an affected twin (not recorded which). Both conserved end residues are part of each CDR3.

CASSSAVFLLRDRGIEAFF | TRBJ1-1 | TRBV11-1
CSVERGFGEKLFF | TRBJ1-4 | TRBV29-1
CSAKTLAGGPSYEQYF | TRBJ2-7 | TRBV20-1
CASSLAPGRAGSNQPQHF | TRBJ1-5 | TRBV7-2
CASSQDMAAWGTQYF | TRBJ2-5 | TRBV4-3
CASSLMGLAGGTQETQYF | TRBJ2-5 | TRBV12-3/TRBV12-4
CASSLRLAGAGEQYF | TRBJ2-7 | TRBV5-1
CASSLDRGFAYNEQFF | TRBJ2-1 | TRBV5-4
CASSVTSGALDTQYF | TRBJ2-3 | TRBV12-3/TRBV12-4
CASSQQTLRNTGELFF | TRBJ2-2 | TRBV3-1
CAWSVGGLGYTF | TRBJ1-2 | TRBV30
CASSLASGNNEQFF | TRBJ2-1 | TRBV7-2
CASSYSRVRWGVDTQYF | TRBJ2-3 | TRBV6-5
CASTVVTGGRETQYF | TRBJ2-5 | TRBV6-1
CASTPPRLAGVREQYF | TRBJ2-7 | TRBV28
CSAPRIAGLYEQYF | TRBJ2-7 | TRBV20-1
CASTLGQITGELFF | TRBJ2-2 | TRBV28